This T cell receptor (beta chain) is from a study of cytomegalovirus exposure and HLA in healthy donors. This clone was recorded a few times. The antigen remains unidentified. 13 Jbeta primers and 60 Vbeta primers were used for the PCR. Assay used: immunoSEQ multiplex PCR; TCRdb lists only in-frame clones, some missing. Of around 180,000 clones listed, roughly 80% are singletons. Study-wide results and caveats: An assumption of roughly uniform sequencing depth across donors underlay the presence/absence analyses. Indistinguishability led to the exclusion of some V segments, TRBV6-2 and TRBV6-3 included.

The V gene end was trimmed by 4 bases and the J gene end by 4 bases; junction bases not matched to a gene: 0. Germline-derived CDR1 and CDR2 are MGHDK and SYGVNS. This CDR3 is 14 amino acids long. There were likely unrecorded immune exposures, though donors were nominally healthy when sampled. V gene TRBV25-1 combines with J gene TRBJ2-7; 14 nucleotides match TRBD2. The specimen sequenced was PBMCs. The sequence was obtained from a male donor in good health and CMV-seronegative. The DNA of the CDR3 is TGTGCCAGCAGTGGACTAGCGGGAGGGTACGAGCAGTACTTC. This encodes CASSGLAGGYEQYF.